The 24 T cell receptor beta chains in this list originate from one sample, sequenced in a study of blood T cell repertoires in COVID-19 (dated by TCRdb to 2018 to 2020). Library preparation employed the immunoSEQ multiplex PCR assay. TCRdb took this table from immuneACCESS and kept in-frame rearrangements with V and J called. Such tables lack part of the clones; where checked against another copy, unresolved V genes explain under half of the gap, and the rest is unexplained. Here the sample has fewer than 500,000 clones; about four fifths occur a single time. Around 1.1% of the sample is held by the ten biggest clonotypes. Sequenced sample: peripheral blood. The receptors derive from a human donor with acute or convalescent COVID-19. The donor label of this sample is uncertain.

V and J are TRBV7-9 and TRBJ1-6; no reliable D call. This CDR3 comprises 16 residues. V lost 4 bases to trimming and J lost 4 bases, with 14 bases between them. CDR1 is SEHNR and CDR2 is FQNEAQ in the germline V gene (reference sequence). The CDR3 DNA reads as TGTGCCAGCAGCTCTCAAGGCGGGCATTATAATTCACCCCTCCACTTT. This sequence encodes CASSSQGGHYNSPLHF.

The CDR3 spells CASSQDRRGTEAFF. The CDR3 DNA follows: TGCGCCAGCAGCCAAGATCGGAGGGGCACTGAAGCTTTCTTT. The genes are TRBV4-1 and TRBJ1-1; D possibly corresponds to TRBD1 (5 bases). The CDR3 loop spans 14 amino acids. CDR1 and CDR2 from the germline V gene are MGHRA and YSYEKL. V lost 0 bases and J lost 4, with 9 bases in between.

CDR3: CASRPYRGLSYNEQFF. The CDR3 DNA is TGTGCCAGCAGACCATACAGGGGGCTGTCCTACAATGAGCAGTTCTTC. The chain recombines TRBV7-9 with TRBJ2-1; 9 nucleotides line up with TRBD1. After removal of 6 bases from V and 1 base from J, the junction contained 7 bases not matched to a gene. CDR1 and CDR2 (germline): SEHNR, FQNEAQ (reference sequence). There are 16 residues in the CDR3.

This chain links TRBV10-3 with TRBJ1-2; D gene unclear. This CDR3 is built from 11 residues. Trimming stripped 3 bases from V and 6 bases from J, with 5 bases between. Germline V CDR1 and CDR2: ENHRY, SYGVKD. CDR3 region: CAISDGDGYTF. The CDR3 nucleotides read TGTGCCATCAGTGACGGGGATGGCTACACCTTC.

This chain joins TRBV11-2 and TRBJ2-7; 8 bases map to TRBD2. CDR3 length equals 20 residues. Germline V gives CDR1 SGHAT, CDR2 FQNNGV. The trim removed 0 bases at V and 0 bases at J, leaving 16 bases unmatched. The CDR3 is CASSLDWLAGLDVGSYEQYF. The DNA for the CDR3 is TGTGCCAGCAGCTTAGATTGGTTAGCGGGATTGGATGTCGGCTCCTACGAGCAGTACTTC.

To note about this clone: A much larger clone differs by one base, so this may be a read error. J is TRBJ2-2 and V is TRBV6-6; D possibly corresponds to TRBD1 (6 bases). Deletions cut 4 bases from V and 1 base from J, with 7 bases between. Germline values: CDR1 MNHNY, CDR2 SVGAGI (reference sequence). The CDR3 has 14 residues. The CDR3 DNA follows: TGTGCCAGCAGTTTGGACAGGAACACCGGGGAGCTGTTTTTT. This gives the protein CASSLDRNTGELFF.

The chain combines TRBV20-1 with TRBJ1-2; 8 positions agree with TRBD1. The CDR3 has 11 amino acids. Germline V CDR1 and CDR2: DFQATT, SNEGSKA (reference sequence). Trimming removed 2 bases from V and 7 bases from J; junction bases left unmatched: 0. The CDR3 bases are TGCAGTGCTAGACAGGGGGCTGGCTACACCTTC. This codes for CSARQGAGYTF.

This chain connects TRBV6-1 to TRBJ1-1; D is perhaps TRBD1 (6 bases). Trimming stripped 6 bases from V and 2 bases from J, with 13 bases between. Germline V lookup: CDR1 MNHNS, CDR2 SASEGT. This CDR3 has 14 residues. CDR3 sequence reads: CASSVQGRNTEAFF. The CDR3 DNA reads as TGTGCCAGCAGCGTACAGGGAAGAAACACTGAAGCTTTCTTT.

This clone appeared once. The rearrangement uses TRBV24-1 and TRBJ2-1, with 9 bases aligning to TRBD1. Germline lookup yields CDR1 KGHDR and CDR2 SFDVKD. The CDR3 is 19 residues long. The V segment lost 4 bases and the J segment 0 bases; nucleotides outside the gene matches: 12. The CDR3 region has the DNA TGTGCCACCAGTGACCCGGGACAGGGCCGTCGCAGCTCCTACAATGAGCAGTTCTTC. This translates into CATSDPGQGRRSSYNEQFF.

This chain links TRBV4-1 with TRBJ2-1; 7 bases are a match to TRBD2. Trimming removed 0 bases from V and 4 bases from J; junction bases left unmatched: 12. The CDR3 is 18 amino acids. Germline lookup yields CDR1 MGHRA and CDR2 YSYEKL. CDR3: CASSQDRRQGEGYNEQFF. The CDR3 nucleotides are TGCGCCAGCAGCCAAGATAGGAGACAAGGGGAGGGTTACAATGAGCAGTTCTTC.

This chain joins TRBV6-5 and TRBJ1-1; D is undetermined. Germline V gene sequence: CDR1 MNHEY, CDR2 SVGAGI. V was trimmed by 10 bases and J by 2 bases, leaving 8 bases between them. The CDR3 is 11 amino acids. CDR3 bases: TGTGCCACCCGGTTAAACACTGAAGCTTTCTTT. The encoded protein is CATRLNTEAFF.

J is TRBJ1-6 and V is TRBV27, with 9 bases fitting TRBD1. J was trimmed by 6 bases and V by 7 bases; bases with no gene match: 7. The CDR3 has 15 residues. CDR1 MNHEY and CDR2 SMNVEV come from the germline V gene (reference sequence). The CDR3 sequence: CASMGQGSGNSPLHF. CDR3 nucleotide sequence: TGTGCCAGCATGGGACAGGGCTCCGGTAATTCACCCCTCCACTTT.

This chain connects TRBV20-1 to TRBJ1-2; possible D gene TRBD1, 5 bases. Germline V gene sequence: CDR1 DFQATT, CDR2 SNEGSKA (reference sequence). This CDR3 region has 14 residues. Deletions cut 3 bases from V and 5 bases from J, with 16 bases between. The CDR3 reads CSASLTEKGYGYTF. CDR3 bases: TGCAGTGCTAGTCTTACGGAGAAGGGGTATGGCTACACCTTC.

The V and J genes are TRBV19 and TRBJ1-3, with TRBD1 matching over 7 bases. Trimming removed 6 bases from V and 0 bases from J; junction bases left unmatched: 11. Germline V gene sequence: CDR1 LNHDA, CDR2 SQIVND (reference sequence). The CDR3 has 17 residues. The CDR3 sequence is CASRNRGSGASGNTIYF. The CDR3, as DNA: TGTGCCAGTAGGAACAGGGGAAGTGGGGCCTCTGGAAACACCATATATTTT.

A remark on this clone: The same CDR3 can be traced to other DNA sequences in this sample. The chain couples TRBV9 to TRBJ1-1; 8 nucleotides match TRBD1. This CDR3 contains 14 residues. The J segment lost 5 bases and the V segment lost 3 bases, leaving 6 bases of the junction unmatched. Germline V gene data show CDR1 as SGDLS and CDR2 as YYNGEE. The CDR3 sequence is CASSAQTGDTEAFF. In nucleotides, the CDR3 is TGTGCCAGCAGCGCCCAGACAGGGGATACTGAAGCTTTCTTT.

DNA of the CDR3: TGCAGTGCTGGACACCATGGCTACACCTTC. Amino acids: CSAGHHGYTF. This sequence joins TRBV20-1 and TRBJ1-2, with D possibly being TRBD1 (5 bases). The CDR3 totals 10 residues. V lost 5 bases and J lost 6, with 7 bases in between. Germline loops: CDR1 DFQATT, CDR2 SNEGSKA (reference sequence).

The genes are TRBV4-2 and TRBJ1-2; 9 bases align to TRBD1. The trim removed 1 base at V and 4 bases at J, leaving 10 bases unmatched. The germline V gene encodes CDR1 LGHNA and CDR2 YNFKEQ. CDR3 size: 17 residues. The CDR3 sequence is CASSQGGQGTAVYGYTF. The DNA for the CDR3 is TGTGCCAGCAGCCAAGGGGGACAGGGAACTGCCGTCTATGGCTACACCTTC.

This chain uses TRBV29-1 with TRBJ2-3; 8 nucleotides match TRBD2. The CDR3 consists of 13 residues. The trim removed 7 bases at V and 6 bases at J, leaving 9 bases unmatched. In germline, CDR1 is SQVTM, CDR2 ANQGSEA. The CDR3 DNA follows: TGCAGCGCCGGACTAGCATTCGCCGATACGCAGTATTTT. Amino acids: CSAGLAFADTQYF.

The J gene is TRBJ2-7, the V gene TRBV6-2 or TRBV6-3; 11 bases match TRBD2. The germline gives CDR1 MNHEY, CDR2 SVGEGT. The CDR3 is 15 amino acids. Germline trimming cut 2 bases from V and 3 bases from J; bases unmatched to any gene: 3. The DNA for the CDR3 is TGTGCCAGCAGTTACCCGGGACTAGCGGACTACGAGCAGTACTTC. This gives the protein CASSYPGLADYEQYF.

A single count supports this clone. The rearrangement links TRBV30 to TRBJ2-1; TRBD1 is a possible D gene (6 bases). The CDR3 has 12 residues. Germline assignment: CDR1 GTSNPN and CDR2 SVGIG (reference sequence). V lost 5 bases and J 12 bases, leaving 17 bases between the germline ends. The CDR3 protein is CAWDLKTGPQFF. The CDR3 nucleotides are TGTGCCTGGGACCTAAAGACAGGTCCGCAGTTCTTC.

This chain links TRBV10-3 with TRBJ1-2; possible D gene TRBD1, 6 bases. Germline CDR1 and CDR2: ENHRY and SYGVKD. V lost 3 bases and J lost 6, with 14 bases in between. CDR3 length: 14 residues. The CDR3 loop reads CAISDPGQRDGYTF. The CDR3 DNA reads as TGTGCCATCAGTGACCCTGGACAGCGAGATGGCTACACCTTC.

J is TRBJ1-1 and V is TRBV2; D perhaps matches TRBD1 (5 bases). The CDR3 extends over 14 amino acids. The V gene lost 1 base and the J gene lost 1 base, with 7 bases spanning the gap. Looked up from germline, CDR1 is SNHLY and CDR2 is FYNNEI. The CDR3 sequence is CASSEVQENTEAFF. The CDR3 DNA follows: TGTGCCAGCAGTGAAGTACAGGAGAACACTGAAGCTTTCTTT.

V gene TRBV6-5 combines with J gene TRBJ2-1, with D perhaps matching TRBD2 (6 bases). CDR3 length equals 15 residues. Trimming removed 1 base from V and 8 bases from J, with 15 bases in between. The germline gives CDR1 MNHEY, CDR2 SVGAGI. As DNA, the CDR3 is TGTGCCAGCAGTTACTTCGGGAGTCCCGGGGATGAGCAGTTCTTC. Translated, it gives CASSYFGSPGDEQFF.

The chain has TRBV6-6 and TRBJ2-1, with D possibly matching TRBD1 (6 bases). This CDR3 spans 11 amino acids. V lost 4 bases and J lost 9, with 7 bases in between. Germline V gene sequence: CDR1 MNHNY, CDR2 SVGAGI (reference sequence). CDR3 sequence reads: CASSWDTEQFF. The CDR3 bases are TGTGCCAGCAGTTGGGACACTGAGCAGTTCTTC.